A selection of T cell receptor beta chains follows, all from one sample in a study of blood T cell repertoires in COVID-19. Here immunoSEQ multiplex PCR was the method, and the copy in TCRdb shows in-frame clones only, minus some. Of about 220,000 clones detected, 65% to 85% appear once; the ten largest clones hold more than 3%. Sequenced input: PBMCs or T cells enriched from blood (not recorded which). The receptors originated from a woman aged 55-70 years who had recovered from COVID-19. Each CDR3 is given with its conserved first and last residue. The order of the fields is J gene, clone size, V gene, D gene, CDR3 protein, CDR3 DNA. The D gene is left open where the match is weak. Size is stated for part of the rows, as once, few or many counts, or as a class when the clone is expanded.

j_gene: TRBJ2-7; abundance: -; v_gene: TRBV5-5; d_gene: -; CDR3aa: CASSLLRGSSYEQYF; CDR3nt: TGTGCCAGCAGCTTGTTAAGGGGTTCCTCCTACGAGCAGTACTTC
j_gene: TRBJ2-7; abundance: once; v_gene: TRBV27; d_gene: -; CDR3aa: CASSQGGSYEQYF; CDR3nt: TGTGCCAGCAGTCAAGGCGGCTCCTACGAGCAGTACTTC
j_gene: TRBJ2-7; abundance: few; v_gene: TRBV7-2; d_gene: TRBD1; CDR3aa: CASSYSGTGAYEQYF; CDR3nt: TGTGCCAGCAGCTATTCCGGGACAGGGGCCTACGAGCAGTACTTC
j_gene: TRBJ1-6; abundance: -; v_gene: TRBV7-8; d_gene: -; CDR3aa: CASSPYNSPLHF; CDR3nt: TGTGCCAGCAGCCCCTACAATTCACCCCTCCACTTT
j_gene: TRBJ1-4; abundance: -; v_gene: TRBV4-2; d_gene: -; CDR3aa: CASSQDLRKKLFF; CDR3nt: TGTGCCAGCAGCCAAGATCTCAGAAAGAAACTGTTTTTT
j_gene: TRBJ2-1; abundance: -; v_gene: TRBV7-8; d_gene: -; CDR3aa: CASSLGGQGINEQFF; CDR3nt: TGTGCCAGCAGCTTAGGGGGGCAGGGAATCAATGAGCAGTTCTTC
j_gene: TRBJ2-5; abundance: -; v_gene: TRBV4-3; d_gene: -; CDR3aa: CASSQKQGRGETQYF; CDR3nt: TGCGCCAGCAGCCAAAAGCAGGGGAGGGGAGAGACCCAGTACTTC
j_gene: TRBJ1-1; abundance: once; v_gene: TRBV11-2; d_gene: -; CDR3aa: CASSSPAGSNTEAFF; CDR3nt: TGTGCCAGCAGCTCTCCGGCAGGGTCTAACACTGAAGCTTTCTTT
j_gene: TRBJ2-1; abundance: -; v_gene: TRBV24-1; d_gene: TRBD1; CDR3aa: CATSDLQIRGGSANEQFF; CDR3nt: TGTGCCACCAGTGATTTGCAAATCAGAGGGGGCTCAGCCAATGAGCAGTTCTTC
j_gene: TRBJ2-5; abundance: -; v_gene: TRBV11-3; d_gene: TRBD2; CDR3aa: CASSYSQPRLAGEETQYF; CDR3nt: TGTGCCAGCAGCTATAGTCAACCAAGACTAGCGGGAGAAGAGACCCAGTACTTC
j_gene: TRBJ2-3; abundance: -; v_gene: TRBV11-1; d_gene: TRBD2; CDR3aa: CASSYSGTTDTQYF; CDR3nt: TGTGCCAGCAGTTATAGCGGGACAACAGATACGCAGTATTTT
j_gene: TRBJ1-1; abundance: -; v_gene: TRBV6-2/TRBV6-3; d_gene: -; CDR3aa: CASSKDSPRPEAFF; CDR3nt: TGTGCCAGCAGCAAGGACAGCCCCCGCCCTGAAGCTTTCTTT
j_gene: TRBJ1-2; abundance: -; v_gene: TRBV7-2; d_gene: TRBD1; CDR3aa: CASSLTQGQLNYGYTF; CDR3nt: TGTGCCAGCAGCTTAACACAGGGACAGCTCAACTATGGCTACACCTTC
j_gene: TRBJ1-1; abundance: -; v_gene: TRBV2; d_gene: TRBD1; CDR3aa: CASTGQGFPEAFF; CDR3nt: TGTGCCAGCACCGGACAGGGTTTCCCTGAAGCTTTCTTT
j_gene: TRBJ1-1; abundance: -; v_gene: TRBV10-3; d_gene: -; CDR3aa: CAISGERTEAFF; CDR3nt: TGTGCCATCAGTGGTGAGAGGACTGAAGCTTTCTTT
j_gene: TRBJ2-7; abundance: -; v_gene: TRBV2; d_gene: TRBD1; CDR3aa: CASSGTGYEQYF; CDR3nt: TGTGCCAGCAGTGGGACAGGCTACGAGCAGTACTTC
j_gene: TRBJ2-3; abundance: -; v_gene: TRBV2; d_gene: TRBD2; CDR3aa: CASSPRRSGRSSDTQYF; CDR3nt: TGTGCCAGCAGTCCTCGACGTAGCGGGAGAAGTTCAGATACGCAGTATTTT